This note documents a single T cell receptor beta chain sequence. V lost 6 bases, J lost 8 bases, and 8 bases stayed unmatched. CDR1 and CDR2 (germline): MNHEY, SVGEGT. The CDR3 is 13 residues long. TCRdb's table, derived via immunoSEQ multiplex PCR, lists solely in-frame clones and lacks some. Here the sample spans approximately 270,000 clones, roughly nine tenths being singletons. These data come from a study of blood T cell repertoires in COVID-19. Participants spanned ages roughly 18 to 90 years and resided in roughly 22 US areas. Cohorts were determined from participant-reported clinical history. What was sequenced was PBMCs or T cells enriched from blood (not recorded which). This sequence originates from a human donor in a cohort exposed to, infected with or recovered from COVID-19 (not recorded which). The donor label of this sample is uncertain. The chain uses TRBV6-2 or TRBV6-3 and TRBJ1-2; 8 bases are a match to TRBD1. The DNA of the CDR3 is TGTGCCAGCAGCCAGGACAGGGTCGGAGGCTACACCTTC. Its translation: CASSQDRVGGYTF.